The clone carrying this T cell receptor (beta chain) was detected only a few times. Its matching antigen is unknown. The germline V and J ends were trimmed by 4 bases and 0 bases, with 9 bases remaining between them. The CDR3 consists of 14 residues. Per germline, CDR1 MDHEN and CDR2 SYDVKM. This sample is part of a study of T cell responses to AZD1222 COVID-19 vaccine. Study details: Both about-4-week and about-12-week second-dose recipients were combined. Findings and limits, study-wide: Recipients of two AZD1222 doses showed rising Spike-specific TCR breadth and depth. Within unmutated variant regions lay the reported targets of nearly half of spike-specific TCRs.

Generated by immunoSEQ multiplex PCR, the TCRdb table keeps only in-frame clones and is missing some. The repertoire holds tens of thousands of clones, 92% seen once, with roughly 5.2% in the top ten. The source material was peripheral blood, sampled on day 0 of AZD1222 vaccination. The V call is TRBV28, the J call TRBJ2-5; D may be TRBD1 or TRBD2 (6 bases each). This receptor was obtained from an adult in good health. The CDR3 DNA follows: TGTGCCAGCAGTTGGAGGGGGTACCAAGAGACCCAGTACTTC. Translation: CASSWRGYQETQYF.